Presented here are 5 T cell receptor beta chains from one specimen sequenced in a study of blood T cell repertoires in COVID-19. TCRdb's copy holds only in-frame clones and misses some; the assay was immunoSEQ multiplex PCR. The table lists fewer than 250,000 clones, around four fifths of them singletons. The sample taken for sequencing was peripheral blood. These receptors were taken from a woman in her fifties or sixties with active or convalescent COVID-19.

This clone came up once. The chain joins TRBV7-9 to TRBJ1-5; TRBD1 matches at 10 bases. The CDR3 has 14 residues. V shed 8 bases, J shed 7 bases, and the junction held 8 bases outside the gene matches. Germline-derived CDR1 and CDR2 are SEHNR and FQNEAQ (reference sequence). CDR3: CASAGTGVLQPQHF. The CDR3 nucleotides are TGTGCCAGCGCCGGGACAGGGGTTTTGCAGCCCCAGCATTTT.

This chain links TRBV6-5 with TRBJ1-2; D is unresolved. CDR1 is MNHEY and CDR2 is SVGAGI in the germline V gene. The V gene lost 7 bases and the J gene lost 4 bases, with 19 bases spanning the gap. This CDR3 spans 15 amino acids. The DNA of the CDR3 is TGTGCCAGCAACCTTAGACAATTCCCGTCCTATGGCTACACCTTC. This gives the protein CASNLRQFPSYGYTF.

The chain carries TRBV2 and TRBJ2-7, with D maybe TRBD2 (7 bases). Trimming removed 9 bases at V and 3 bases at J, with 18 bases between. This CDR3 spans 14 amino acids. The germline gives CDR1 SNHLY, CDR2 FYNNEI. The CDR3 spells CASTPGGGDYEQYV. Written as DNA, the CDR3 is TGTGCCAGTACCCCTGGAGGGGGGGACTACGAGCAGTACGTC.

This clone came up once. The genes are TRBV6-5 and TRBJ2-3, with TRBD2 matching 12 bases. V lost 5 bases to trimming and J lost 4 bases; unmatched junction nucleotides: 4. This CDR3 is 15 amino acids long. Germline loops: CDR1 MNHEY, CDR2 SVGAGI. CDR3 region: CASSLAGGRSDTQYF. As DNA, the CDR3 is TGTGCCAGCAGTCTAGCGGGGGGGCGATCAGATACGCAGTATTTT.

The chain couples TRBV6-6 to TRBJ2-6; D is ambiguous. The V end was cut by 5 bases, the J end by 2 bases, with 7 bases between. The germline gives CDR1 MNHNY, CDR2 SVGAGI (reference sequence). The CDR3 loop spans 14 amino acids. The CDR3 DNA reads as TGTGCCAGCAGTCTCCCCGCTGGGGCCAACGTCCTGACTTTC. This sequence encodes CASSLPAGANVLTF.